Included here is one T cell receptor beta chain sequence, with context. Antigen: not known. This CDR3 contains 15 residues. V was clipped by 5 bases and J by 3 bases, with 17 bases between them. Germline loops: CDR1 MNHEY, CDR2 SMNVEV (reference sequence). The entry originates in a study of blood T cells in healthy people across ages. Points from the study as a whole: TCR beta diversity tracked closely with naive T cell percentage.

Using a J-beta primer mix together with a sample-barcoded 5' primer, a second PCR was run for roughly 6 to 11 cycles. A single record per CDR3 protein comes from TCRdb applying MiXCR to the 5' RACE reads. The table records some 1.5 million distinct CDR3 sequences, approximately 28% of them present only once. Ranging in age from about 6 to 100, the donors were healthy Caucasian individuals from Russia. Each sample had at least 6 million PBMCs isolated. Per sample, at least 5 micrograms of total RNA were extracted. Sequenced input: blood. The chain is built from TRBV27 and TRBJ2-7, with D maybe TRBD1 (6 bases). This TCR was recovered from a woman in her thirties in good health. CDR3 loop: CASSERQGTYYEQYF. The DNA of the CDR3 is TGTGCCAGCAGTGAAAGGCAGGGGACATACTACGAGCAGTACTTC.